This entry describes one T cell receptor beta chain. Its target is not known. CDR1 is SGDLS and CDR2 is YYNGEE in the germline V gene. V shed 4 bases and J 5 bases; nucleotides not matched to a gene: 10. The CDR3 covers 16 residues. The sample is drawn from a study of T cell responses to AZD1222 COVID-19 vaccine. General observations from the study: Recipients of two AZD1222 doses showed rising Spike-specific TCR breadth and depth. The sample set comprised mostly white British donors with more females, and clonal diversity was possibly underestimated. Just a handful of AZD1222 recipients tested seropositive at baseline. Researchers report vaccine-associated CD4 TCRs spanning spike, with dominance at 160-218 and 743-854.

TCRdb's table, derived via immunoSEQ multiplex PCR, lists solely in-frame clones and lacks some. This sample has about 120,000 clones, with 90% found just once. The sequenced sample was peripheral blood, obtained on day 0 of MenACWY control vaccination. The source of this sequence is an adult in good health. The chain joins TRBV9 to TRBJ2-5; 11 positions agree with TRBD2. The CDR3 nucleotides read TGTGCCAGCAGCTTCACTAGCGGGGGCCTGGTGGAGACCCAGTACTTC. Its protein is CASSFTSGGLVETQYF. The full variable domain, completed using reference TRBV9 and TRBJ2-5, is DSGVTQTPKHLITATGQRVTLRCSPRSGDLSVYWYQQSLDQGLQFLIQYYNGEERAKGNILERFSAQQFPDLHSELNLSSLELGDSALYFCASSFTSGGLVETQYFGPGTRLLVL.